The clone carrying this T cell receptor beta chain was recorded at least ten times. The antigen remains undetermined. This record belongs to a study of T-cell reconstitution after alpha-beta-depleted transplantation in children. General study findings and limits: The study reportedly traced alpha-beta T cells about two months after transplant to several hundred expanded graft clones.

During its preparation, the TCRbeta library received unique molecular identifiers. MiXCR was run by TCRdb on the PCR reads, yielding one entry per CDR3 protein. The table has about 300,000 distinct CDR3 sequences, about a tenth seen once. Sequenced material: PBMCs, taken before TCRalphabeta/CD19-depleted stem cell transplant. The TCR was taken from a boy in the first two years of life with acute myeloid leukemia, due to receive a stem cell transplant.

CDR3 in amino acids: CASSLAVVRAMNTEAFF. The CDR3 DNA reads TGTGCCAGCAGCTTAGCGGTTGTTAGGGCGATGAACACTGAAGCTTTCTTT. The chain links TRBV7-6 to TRBJ1-1; D call uncertain. Looked up from germline, CDR1 is SGHVS and CDR2 is FNYEAQ. Trimming left V 0 bases short and J 0 bases short, with 14 bases between. The CDR3 is made up of 17 amino acids. Filled out from reference TRBV7-6 and TRBJ1-1, the complete variable domain reads GAGVSQSPRYKVTKRGQDVALRCDPISGHVSLYWYRQALGQGPEFLTYFNYEAQQDKSGLPNDRFSAERPEGSISTLTIQRTEQRDSAMYRCASSLAVVRAMNTEAFFGQGTRLTVV.